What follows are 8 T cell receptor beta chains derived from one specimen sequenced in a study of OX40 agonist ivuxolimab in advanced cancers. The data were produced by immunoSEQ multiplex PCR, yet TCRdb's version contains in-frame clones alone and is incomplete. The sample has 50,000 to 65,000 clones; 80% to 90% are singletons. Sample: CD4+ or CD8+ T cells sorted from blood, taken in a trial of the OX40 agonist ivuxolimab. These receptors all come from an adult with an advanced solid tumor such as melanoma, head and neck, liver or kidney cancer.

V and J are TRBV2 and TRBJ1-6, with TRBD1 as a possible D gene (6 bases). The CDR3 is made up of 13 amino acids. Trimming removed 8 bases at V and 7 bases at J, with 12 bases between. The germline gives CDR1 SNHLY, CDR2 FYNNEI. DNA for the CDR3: TGTGCCAGCCATCGGGACATGAATTCACCCCTCCACTTT. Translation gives CASHRDMNSPLHF.

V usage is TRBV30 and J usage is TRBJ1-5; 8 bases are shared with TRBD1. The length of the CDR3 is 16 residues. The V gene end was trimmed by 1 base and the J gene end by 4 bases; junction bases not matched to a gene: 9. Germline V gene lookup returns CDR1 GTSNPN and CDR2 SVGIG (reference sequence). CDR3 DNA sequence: TGTGCCTGGAGTGCCGATCGGACAGGGAGAAATCAGCCCCAGCATTTT. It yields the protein CAWSADRTGRNQPQHF. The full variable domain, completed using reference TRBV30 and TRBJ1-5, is SQTIHQWPATLVQPVGSPLSLECTVEGTSNPNLYWYRQAAGRGLQLLFYSVGIGQISSEVPQNLSASRPQDRQFILSSKKLLLSDSGFYLCAWSADRTGRNQPQHFGDGTRLSIL.

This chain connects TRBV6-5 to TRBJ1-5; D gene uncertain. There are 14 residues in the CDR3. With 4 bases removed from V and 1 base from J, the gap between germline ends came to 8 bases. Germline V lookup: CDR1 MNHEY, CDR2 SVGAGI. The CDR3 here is CASSLGRSNQPQHF. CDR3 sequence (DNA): TGTGCCAGCAGTTTAGGCAGGAGCAATCAGCCCCAGCATTTT.

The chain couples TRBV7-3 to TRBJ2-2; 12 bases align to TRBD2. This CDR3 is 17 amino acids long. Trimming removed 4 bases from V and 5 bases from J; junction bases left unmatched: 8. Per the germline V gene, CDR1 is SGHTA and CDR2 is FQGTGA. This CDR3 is CASSSSGLAGGTGELFF. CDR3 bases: TGTGCCAGCAGCTCCTCCGGGCTAGCGGGGGGGACCGGGGAGCTGTTTTTT.

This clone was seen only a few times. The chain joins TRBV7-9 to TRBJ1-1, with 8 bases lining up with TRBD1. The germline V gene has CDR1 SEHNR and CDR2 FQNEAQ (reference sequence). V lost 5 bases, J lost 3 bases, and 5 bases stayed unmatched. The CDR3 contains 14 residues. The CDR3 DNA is TGTGCCAGCAGCCTCAGGGGGCAGGACACTGAAGCTTTCTTT. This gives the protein CASSLRGQDTEAFF.

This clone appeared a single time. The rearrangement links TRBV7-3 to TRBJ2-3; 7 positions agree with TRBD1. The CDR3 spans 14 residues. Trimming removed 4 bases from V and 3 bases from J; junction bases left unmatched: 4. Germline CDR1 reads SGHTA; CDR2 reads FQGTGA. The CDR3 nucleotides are TGTGCCAGCAGCTCAGGGGGATGGACAGATACGCAGTATTTT. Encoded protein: CASSSGGWTDTQYF. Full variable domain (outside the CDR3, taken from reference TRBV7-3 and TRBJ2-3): GAGVSQTPSNKVTEKGKYVELRCDPISGHTALYWYRQSLGQGPEFLIYFQGTGAADDSGLPNDRFFAVRPEGSVSTLKIQRTERGDSAVYLCASSSGGWTDTQYFGPGTRLTVL.

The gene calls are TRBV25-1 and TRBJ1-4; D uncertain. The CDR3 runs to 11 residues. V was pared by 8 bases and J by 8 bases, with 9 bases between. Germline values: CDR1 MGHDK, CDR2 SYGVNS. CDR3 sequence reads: CASSRTEKLFF. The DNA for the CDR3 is TGTGCCAGCTCGAGGACGGAAAAACTGTTTTTT.

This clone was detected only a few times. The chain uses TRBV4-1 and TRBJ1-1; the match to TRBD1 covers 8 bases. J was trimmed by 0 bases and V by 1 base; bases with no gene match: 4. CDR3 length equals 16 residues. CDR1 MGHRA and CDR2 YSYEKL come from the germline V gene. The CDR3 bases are TGCGCCAGCAGCCAAGGGACAGGGTCTATGAACACTGAAGCTTTCTTT. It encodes CASSQGTGSMNTEAFF.